What follows are 4 T cell receptor beta chains derived from one specimen sequenced in a study of T cell responses to AZD1222 COVID-19 vaccine. Method: immunoSEQ multiplex PCR; TCRdb's copy keeps in-frame clones and lacks some. The sample shows about 26,000 clones, roughly 88% of them seen only once. Sequenced here: peripheral blood, sampled 28 days after the second AZD1222 dose. The receptor set was obtained from an adult who received the AZD1222 COVID-19 vaccine.

The J gene is TRBJ1-1, the V gene TRBV11-2; D not certain. This CDR3 is 16 amino acids long. Deletions cut 4 bases from V and 2 bases from J, with 17 bases between. Germline assignment: CDR1 SGHAT and CDR2 FQNNGV. The CDR3 is CASSSLSVESNTEAFF. The CDR3 bases are TGTGCCAGCAGCTCCTTAAGTGTAGAATCTAACACTGAAGCTTTCTTT.

The CDR3 loop reads CASSARGSGNQPQHF. CDR3 coding DNA: TGTGCCAGCTCAGCCAGGGGGTCGGGCAATCAGCCCCAGCATTTT. This sequence joins TRBV18 and TRBJ1-5, with 7 bases matching TRBD1. Germline-derived CDR1 and CDR2 are KGHSH and LQKENI. Trimming cost V 5 bases and J 2 bases; bases outside gene matches: 6. The CDR3 has 15 residues.

The gene calls are TRBV30 and TRBJ2-2; a possible D gene is TRBD1 (5 bases). The V end lost 3 bases, the J end lost 1 base, and 12 bases lay between the germline ends. The V gene's germline CDR1 is GTSNPN and CDR2 SVGIG (reference sequence). The CDR3 covers 15 residues. Written as DNA, the CDR3 is TGTGCCTGGAGCCCGGTCAGGGAGAACACCGGGGAGCTGTTTTTT. This gives the protein CAWSPVRENTGELFF.

This chain links TRBV6-5 with TRBJ1-5, with TRBD1 matching over 7 bases. The V gene's germline CDR1 is MNHEY and CDR2 SVGAGI. The CDR3 has 16 amino acids. Trimming removed 4 bases from V and 2 bases from J; junction bases left unmatched: 8. The chain's CDR3 is CASSSGGSSRNQPQHF. The CDR3 DNA follows: TGTGCCAGCAGTTCAGGGGGTTCTTCTCGCAATCAGCCCCAGCATTTT.